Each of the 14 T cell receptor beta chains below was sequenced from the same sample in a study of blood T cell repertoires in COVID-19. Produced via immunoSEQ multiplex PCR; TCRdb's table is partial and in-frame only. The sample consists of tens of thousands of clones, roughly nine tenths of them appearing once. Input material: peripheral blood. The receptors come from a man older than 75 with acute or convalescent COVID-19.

The chain's CDR3 is CATSRDMEKKYGYTF. The CDR3 bases are TGTGCCACCAGCAGAGATATGGAGAAGAAGTATGGCTACACCTTC. V gene TRBV15 combines with J gene TRBJ1-2; D is undetermined. The CDR3 spans 15 residues. V lost 0 bases and J lost 5, with 13 bases in between. Germline V gene data show CDR1 as LNHNV and CDR2 as YYDKDF (reference sequence).

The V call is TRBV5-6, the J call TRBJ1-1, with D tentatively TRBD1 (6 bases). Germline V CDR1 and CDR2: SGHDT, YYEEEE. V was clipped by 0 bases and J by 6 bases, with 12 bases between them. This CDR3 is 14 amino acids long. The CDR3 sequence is CASSLVGGVAEAFF. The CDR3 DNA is TGTGCCAGCAGCTTGGTAGGGGGAGTAGCTGAAGCTTTCTTT.

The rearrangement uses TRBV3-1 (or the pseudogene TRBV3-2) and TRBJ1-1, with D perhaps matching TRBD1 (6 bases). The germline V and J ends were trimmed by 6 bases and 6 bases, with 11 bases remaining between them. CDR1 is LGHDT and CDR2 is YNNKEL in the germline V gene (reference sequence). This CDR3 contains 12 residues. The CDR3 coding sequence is TGTGCCAGCAGTCAGGGGAATGCTGAAGCTTTCTTT. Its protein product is CASSQGNAEAFF.

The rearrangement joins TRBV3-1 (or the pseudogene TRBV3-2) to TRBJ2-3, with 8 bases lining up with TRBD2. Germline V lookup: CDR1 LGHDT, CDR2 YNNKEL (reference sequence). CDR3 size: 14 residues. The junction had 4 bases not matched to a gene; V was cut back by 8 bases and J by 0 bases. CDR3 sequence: CASSRGGSTDTQYF. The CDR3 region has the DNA TGTGCCAGCTCCCGGGGGGGTAGCACAGATACGCAGTATTTT.

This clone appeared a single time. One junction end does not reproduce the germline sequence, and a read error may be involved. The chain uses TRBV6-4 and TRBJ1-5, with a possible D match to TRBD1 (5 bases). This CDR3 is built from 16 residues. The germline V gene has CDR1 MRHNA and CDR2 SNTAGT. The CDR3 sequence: CASIDPGGRGNQPQHF. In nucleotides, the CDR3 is TGTGCCAGCATTGACCCCGGGGGGAGGGGCAATCAGCCCCAGCATTTT.

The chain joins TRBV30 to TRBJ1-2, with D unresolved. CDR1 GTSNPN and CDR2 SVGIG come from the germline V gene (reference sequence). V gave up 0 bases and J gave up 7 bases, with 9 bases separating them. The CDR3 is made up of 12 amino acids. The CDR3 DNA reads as TGTGCCTGGAGTGTACAGCCTGGTGGCTACACCTTC. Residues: CAWSVQPGGYTF.

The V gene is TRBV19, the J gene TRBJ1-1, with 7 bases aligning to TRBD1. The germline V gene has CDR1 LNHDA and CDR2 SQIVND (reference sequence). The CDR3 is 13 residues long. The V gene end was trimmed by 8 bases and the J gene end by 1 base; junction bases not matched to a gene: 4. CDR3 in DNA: TGTGCCAGTGCGGGACAGTCGAACACTGAAGCTTTCTTT. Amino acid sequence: CASAGQSNTEAFF.

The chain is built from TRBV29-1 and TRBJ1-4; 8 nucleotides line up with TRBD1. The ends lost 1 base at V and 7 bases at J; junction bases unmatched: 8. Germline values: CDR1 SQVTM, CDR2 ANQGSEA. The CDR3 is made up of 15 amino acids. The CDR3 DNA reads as TGCAGCGTTGAAGGCCAGGGGGCGCCCGGTGAAAAACTGTTTTTT. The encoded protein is CSVEGQGAPGEKLFF. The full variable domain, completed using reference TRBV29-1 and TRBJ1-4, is SAVISQKPSRDICQRGTSLTIQCQVDSQVTMMFWYRQQPGQSLTLIATANQGSEATYESGFVIDKFPISRPNLTFSTLTVSNMSPEDSSIYLCSVEGQGAPGEKLFFGSGTQLSVL.

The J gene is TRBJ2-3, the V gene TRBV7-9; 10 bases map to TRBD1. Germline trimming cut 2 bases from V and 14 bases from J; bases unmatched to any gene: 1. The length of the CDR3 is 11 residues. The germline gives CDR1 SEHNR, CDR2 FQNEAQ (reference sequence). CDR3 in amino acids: CASSLRDRGYF. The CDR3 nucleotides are TGTGCCAGCAGCTTAAGGGACAGGGGGTATTTT.

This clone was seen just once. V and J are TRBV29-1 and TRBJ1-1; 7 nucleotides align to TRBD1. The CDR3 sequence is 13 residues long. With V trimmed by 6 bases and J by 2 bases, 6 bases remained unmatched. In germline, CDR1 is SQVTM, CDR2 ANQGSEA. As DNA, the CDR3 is TGCAGCGTAGCCCGACAGGGAAACACTGAAGCTTTCTTT. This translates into CSVARQGNTEAFF.

The CDR3 is CASSGTSTDTQYF. The CDR3 DNA is TGTGCCAGCAGCGGGACTAGCACAGATACGCAGTATTTT. V is TRBV5-5 and J is TRBJ2-3, with D perhaps matching TRBD2 (6 bases). CDR3 length equals 13 residues. Germline V CDR1 and CDR2: SGHKS, YYEKEE (reference sequence). V shed 4 bases and J shed 0 bases, with 6 bases lying between them.

For the CDR3, the DNA is TGTGCCAGCAGTGCACTGATAAACTATGGCTACACCTTC. Protein product: CASSALINYGYTF. This rearrangement joins TRBV12-3 or TRBV12-4 to TRBJ1-2; no clear D. V shed 5 bases and J shed 2 bases, with 9 bases lying between them. The CDR3 sequence is 13 residues long.

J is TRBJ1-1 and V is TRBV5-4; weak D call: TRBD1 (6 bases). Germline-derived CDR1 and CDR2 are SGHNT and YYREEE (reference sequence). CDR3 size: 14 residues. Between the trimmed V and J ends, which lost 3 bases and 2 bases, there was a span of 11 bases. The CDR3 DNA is TGTGCCAGCAGCTCAATGGACAGAAACACTGAAGCTTTCTTT. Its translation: CASSSMDRNTEAFF.

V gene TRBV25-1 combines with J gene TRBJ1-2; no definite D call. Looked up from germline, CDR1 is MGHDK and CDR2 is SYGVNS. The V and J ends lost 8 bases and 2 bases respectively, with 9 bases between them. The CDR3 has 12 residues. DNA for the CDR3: TGTGCCAGCGCTGACATAAACTATGGCTACACCTTC. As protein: CASADINYGYTF.